These 19 T cell receptor beta chains came from one sample sequenced in a study of response to subunit inactivated influenza vaccine. TCRdb re-analysed the RT-PCR reads in MiXCR, keeping a single row per CDR3 protein. The table has a few hundred thousand distinct CDR3 sequences, around 15% seen once. Specimen: PBMCs from blood, collected 11 to 12 days after vaccination. The receptors were gathered from a man aged 50 or older who received an inactivated influenza vaccine.

The rearrangement joins TRBV20-1 to TRBJ2-5; TRBD2 matches at 15 bases. V gave up 6 bases and J gave up 4 bases; unmatched junction bases: 6. CDR3 size: 15 residues. The germline CDR1 and CDR2 sequences are DFQATT and SNEGSKA (reference sequence). CDR3 protein: CSAKGTSGRLETQYF. The CDR3 DNA reads as TGCAGTGCCAAAGGGACTAGCGGGAGGTTAGAGACCCAGTACTTC.

This chain connects TRBV7-9 to TRBJ2-6, with D uncertain. Per the germline V gene, CDR1 is SEHNR and CDR2 is FQNEAQ (reference sequence). The length of the CDR3 is 14 residues. Between the trimmed V and J ends, which lost 0 bases and 10 bases, there was a span of 10 bases. The CDR3: CASSLALVGNVLTF. In DNA form, the CDR3 reads TGTGCCAGCAGCTTAGCATTGGTGGGGAACGTCCTGACTTTC. The full variable domain, completed using reference TRBV7-9 and TRBJ2-6, is DTGVSQNPRHKITKRGQNVTFRCDPISEHNRLYWYRQTLGQGPEFLTYFQNEAQLEKSRLLSDRFSAERPKGSFSTLEIQRTEQGDSAMYLCASSLALVGNVLTFGAGSRLTVL.

This clonotype was recorded a few times. In nucleotides, the CDR3 is TGTGCCAGCAGCTCACCAACAGGGGCGGCCGGGGAGCTGTTTTTT. It codes for CASSSPTGAAGELFF. This chain uses TRBV12-3 or TRBV12-4 with TRBJ2-2, with 7 bases lining up with TRBD1. Trimming cost V 6 bases and J 6 bases; bases outside gene matches: 10. The CDR3 runs to 15 residues.

The sample holds many counts of this clonotype. The CDR3 DNA reads TGTGCCAGCAGCACAAATAATCAGCCCCAGCATTTT. This encodes CASSTNNQPQHF. The rearrangement links TRBV7-9 to TRBJ1-5; D gene unclear. The germline V gene encodes CDR1 SEHNR and CDR2 FQNEAQ (reference sequence). The V end was cut by 5 bases, the J end by 4 bases, with 6 bases between. The CDR3 has 12 amino acids.

V usage is TRBV4-1 and J usage is TRBJ2-1; D might be TRBD2 (6 bases). CDR1 and CDR2 (germline): MGHRA, YSYEKL. The CDR3 totals 21 residues. V shed 2 bases and J shed 0 bases, with 26 bases lying between them. DNA of the CDR3: TGCGCCAGCAGCCAACACTGGGCGAGACGATTAGCGGATAGCTCCTACAATGAGCAGTTCTTC. It translates to CASSQHWARRLADSSYNEQFF.

This clonotype was seen a handful of times. This chain uses TRBV20-1 with TRBJ2-1; TRBD2 agrees at 7 bases. Germline lookup yields CDR1 DFQATT and CDR2 SNEGSKA (reference sequence). The length of the CDR3 is 13 residues. J lost 4 bases, V lost 3 bases, and 3 bases had no gene match. CDR3 sequence reads: CSASGRQYNEQFF. CDR3 coding DNA: TGCAGTGCTAGCGGGAGGCAATACAATGAGCAGTTCTTC.

This clonotype was counted between two and nine times. Given a much more abundant clone one base away, this may be a read error. V is TRBV2 and J is TRBJ2-2; either TRBD1 or TRBD2 may supply D (5 bases each). Germline lookup yields CDR1 SNHLY and CDR2 FYNNEI. Deletions cut 8 bases from V and 9 bases from J, with 7 bases between. The CDR3 has 10 amino acids. DNA of the CDR3: TGTGCCAGCGGGACCAGGGAGCTGTTTTTT. It translates to CASGTRELFF.

The table lists this clonotype with a few counts. The chain recombines TRBV7-9 with TRBJ2-3; D is undetermined. CDR3 length: 13 amino acids. Trimming left V 5 bases short and J 3 bases short, with 9 bases between. Germline loops: CDR1 SEHNR, CDR2 FQNEAQ (reference sequence). The CDR3 DNA sequence: TGTGCCAGCAGCGCCGACACGACAGATACGCAGTATTTT. Translation gives CASSADTTDTQYF.

This clonotype has more than one count but fewer than ten. The chain has TRBV20-1 and TRBJ1-5; TRBD1 agrees at 11 bases. This CDR3 has 14 amino acids. The germline V gene has CDR1 DFQATT and CDR2 SNEGSKA (reference sequence). Trimming took 5 bases from V and 9 from J; bases not matched to a gene: 9. CDR3: CSAQTGTGGLPQHF. The CDR3 nucleotides are TGCAGTGCTCAGACCGGGACAGGGGGTTTGCCCCAGCATTTT.

This clonotype occurred a few times. This chain links TRBV20-1 with TRBJ2-1; D is tentatively TRBD1 or TRBD2 (5 bases each). The germline V gene encodes CDR1 DFQATT and CDR2 SNEGSKA (reference sequence). This CDR3 has 13 amino acids. V lost 7 bases and J lost 6, with 16 bases in between. The CDR3 protein is CSGRRGRVNEQFF. The CDR3, as DNA: TGCAGTGGGCGACGGGGCAGGGTCAATGAGCAGTTCTTC.

This clonotype was counted only a few times. This chain joins TRBV7-9 and TRBJ1-2; D perhaps matches TRBD1 (6 bases). There are 14 residues in the CDR3. V was clipped by 9 bases and J by 3 bases, with 17 bases between them. Germline CDR1 SEHNR, CDR2 FQNEAQ (reference sequence). The CDR3 sequence: CAREEYRVDYGYTF. The CDR3 DNA reads as TGTGCCAGAGAAGAGTACAGGGTGGACTATGGCTACACCTTC.

On this clonotype: Since a much larger clone is just one base distant, this may be a read error. The chain's CDR3 is CSVGESRSETYEQYF. CDR3 bases: TGCAGCGTTGGAGAATCTCGGTCAGAAACCTACGAGCAGTACTTC. J is TRBJ2-7 and V is TRBV29-1; D remains unclear. Germline values: CDR1 SQVTM, CDR2 ANQGSEA. The CDR3 has 15 residues. V was trimmed by 4 bases and J by 2 bases, leaving 18 bases between them.

This clonotype came up a few times. In DNA form, the CDR3 reads TGCGCCAGCAGCCAAGAACCCGGACGGCTGAACACTGAAGCTTTCTTT. The encoded protein is CASSQEPGRLNTEAFF. J is TRBJ1-1 and V is TRBV4-3; no reliable D call. V dropped 0 bases and J dropped 0 bases, with 11 bases sitting between them. This CDR3 has 16 amino acids. Germline V gene data show CDR1 as LGHNA and CDR2 as YSLEER.

In this sample, this clonotype turned up a few times. The V and J genes are TRBV12-3 or TRBV12-4 and TRBJ2-5; D possibly corresponds to TRBD2 (5 bases). The germline V and J ends were trimmed by 3 bases and 5 bases, with 13 bases remaining between them. This CDR3 comprises 14 residues. The CDR3 nucleotides are TGTGCCAGCAGTTTCGACCTAGCTGGTGAGACCCAGTACTTC. Translated, it gives CASSFDLAGETQYF.

V is TRBV9 and J is TRBJ2-1; 12 nucleotides match TRBD2. Germline assignment: CDR1 SGDLS and CDR2 YYNGEE. The V segment lost 0 bases and the J segment 7 bases; nucleotides outside the gene matches: 2. The CDR3 has 15 residues. CDR3 loop: CASSVGLAGANEQFF. The CDR3 DNA is TGTGCCAGCAGCGTAGGACTAGCGGGGGCGAATGAGCAGTTCTTC.

This clonotype was observed a few times. V usage is TRBV7-6 and J usage is TRBJ2-3; TRBD2 matches 12 bases. The V gene's germline CDR1 is SGHVS and CDR2 FNYEAQ. The CDR3 contains 18 residues. V shed 1 base and J 3 bases; nucleotides not matched to a gene: 8. DNA for the CDR3: TGTGCCAGCAGCTTAGACGTAACCGGGACTAGCGGGACAGATACGCAGTATTTT. Protein: CASSLDVTGTSGTDTQYF.

This clonotype was counted only a few times. V and J are TRBV6-5 and TRBJ2-1; D is possibly TRBD2 (5 bases). The CDR3 is 18 residues long. V lost 0 bases, J lost 3 bases, and 18 bases lay in between. Looked up from germline, CDR1 is MNHEY and CDR2 is SVGAGI. CDR3 loop: CASSYSISGGSRYNEQFF. In nucleotides, the CDR3 is TGTGCCAGCAGTTACTCGATATCTGGCGGGTCACGCTACAATGAGCAGTTCTTC.

This clonotype was observed a few times. This chain connects TRBV9 to TRBJ2-5; D possibly corresponds to TRBD2 (6 bases). The ends were cut back, 4 bases at V and 1 base at J, with 14 bases in the middle. The CDR3 runs 15 residues. Per germline, CDR1 SGDLS and CDR2 YYNGEE. This CDR3 is CASSSAQGLQETQYF. The CDR3 DNA reads TGTGCCAGCAGCTCCGCGCAGGGACTCCAAGAGACCCAGTACTTC.

This clonotype has a handful of counts. The chain carries TRBV3-1 and TRBJ2-7, with 7 bases matching TRBD1. The V and J ends lost 3 bases and 5 bases, in that order; junction bases with no gene match: 4. The CDR3 has 13 residues. Germline V gene sequence: CDR1 LGHDT, CDR2 YNNKEL (reference sequence). CDR3 protein: CASSQSTGDEQYF. The CDR3 coding sequence is TGTGCCAGCAGCCAGAGTACAGGGGACGAGCAGTACTTC.